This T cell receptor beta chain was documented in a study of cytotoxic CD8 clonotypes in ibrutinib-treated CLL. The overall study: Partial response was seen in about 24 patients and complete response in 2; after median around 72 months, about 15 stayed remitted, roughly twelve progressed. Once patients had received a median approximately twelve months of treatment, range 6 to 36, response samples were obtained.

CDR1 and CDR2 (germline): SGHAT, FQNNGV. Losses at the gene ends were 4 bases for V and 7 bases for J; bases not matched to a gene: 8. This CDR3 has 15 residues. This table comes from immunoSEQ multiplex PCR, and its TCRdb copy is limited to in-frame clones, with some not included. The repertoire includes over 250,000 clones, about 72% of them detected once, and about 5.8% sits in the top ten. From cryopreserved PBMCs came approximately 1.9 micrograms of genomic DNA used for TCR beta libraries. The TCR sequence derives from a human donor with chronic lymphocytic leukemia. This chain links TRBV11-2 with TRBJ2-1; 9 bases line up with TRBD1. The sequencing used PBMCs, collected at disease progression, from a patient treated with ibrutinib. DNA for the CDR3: TGTGCCAGCAGCTCGGTCCGGACAGGGGTTAATGAGCAGTTCTTC. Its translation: CASSSVRTGVNEQFF.